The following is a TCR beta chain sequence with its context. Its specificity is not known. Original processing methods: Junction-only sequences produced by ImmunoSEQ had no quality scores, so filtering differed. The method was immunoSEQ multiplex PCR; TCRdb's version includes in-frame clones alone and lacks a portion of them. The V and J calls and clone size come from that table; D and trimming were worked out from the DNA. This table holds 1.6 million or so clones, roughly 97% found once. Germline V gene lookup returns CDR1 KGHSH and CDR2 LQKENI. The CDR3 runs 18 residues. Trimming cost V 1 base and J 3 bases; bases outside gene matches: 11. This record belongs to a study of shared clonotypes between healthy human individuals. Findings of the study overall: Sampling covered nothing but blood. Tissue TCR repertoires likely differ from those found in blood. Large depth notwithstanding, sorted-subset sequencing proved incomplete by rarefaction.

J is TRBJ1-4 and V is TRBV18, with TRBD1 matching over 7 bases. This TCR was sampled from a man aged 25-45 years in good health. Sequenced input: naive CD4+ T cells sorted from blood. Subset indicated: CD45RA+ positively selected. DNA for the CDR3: TGTGCCAGCTCACCACTTGCTGCAGGGGGATTCGCTAATGAAAAACTGTTTTTT. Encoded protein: CASSPLAAGGFANEKLFF.